What follows describes a single TCR beta chain. It lacks a known antigen. Base-call qualities are not available, and no considerably larger clone is one nucleotide away. The junction shows trimming of 4 bases on V and 3 bases on J, plus 13 bases between the germline ends. Looking up the germline V gene yields CDR1 SGHTA and CDR2 FQGNSA. Its CDR3 holds 15 amino acids, cysteine through phenylalanine. Kept here is only the CDR3 DNA, which spans 45 bases and is read in frame from base 1. TCRbeta CDR3 regions were amplified from genomic DNA using the immunoSEQ Assay, a bias-controlled multiplex PCR. Processing in the source paper ran as follows. Nucleated cell counts per sample were estimated from amplification of reference gene primers within the assay. To quantify the absolute abundance of each unique TCRbeta CDR3 rearrangement, sequence reads were collapsed and filtered. For each sample, productive Simpson clonality was calculated by taking the square root of Simpson's diversity index across productive rearrangements. As stored in TCRdb, this immuneACCESS dataset retains in-frame rearrangements with V and J assigned. A fraction of the clones does not appear; measured against another copy, unresolved V genes explain less than half of the discrepancy, and the remainder lacks a known reason. D and trimming were read from the DNA, whereas the V and J calls and clone size are those reported in that table. Here the sample has roughly 240,000 clones; approximately 89% occur a single time. Clones ranked in the top ten supply 2% to 3% of the sample.

In the prospective study, participants were about 18 to 95 years old, resided in fewer than 25 geographic areas of the United States, and were enrolled through a virtual design. In the prospective study, participants were assigned to cohorts based on the clinical history participants reported in a screening survey and a study questionnaire. Mobile phlebotomists in the prospective study collected whole blood, serum and a nasopharyngeal or oropharyngeal swab from every participant. Additional blood draws and questionnaires over an approximately two-month period could optionally be provided by prospective study participants. Before DNA extraction, prospective study blood samples were shipped either frozen or at room temperature. This sample is drawn from a study of blood T cell repertoires in COVID-19 (dated by TCRdb to the early 2020s). Background on the whole study: Collaborator samples came from the United States, Italy and Spain and covered acute and convalescent phases of COVID-19. The repertoires were released in a freely available public database intended as a resource for research on the immune response to SARS-CoV-2. Where available, HLA class I and class II types were obtained from metadata supplied by the sample provider rather than from assay-based typing. The samples were drawn from the first 160 participants of the ongoing ImmuneRACE study and from 1,254 subjects provided by 6 global collaborators. The prospective study material was composed of cDNA or gDNA derived from T cells, B-cell-depleted T cells, or PBMCs. A de-identified subject ID, COVID-19 status, age in years and sex were almost always included in the sample metadata. Subjects who had been exposed to COVID-19, were actively infected with it, or had recovered from it provided the deeply sampled blood TCRbeta repertoires that made up the dataset.

Results and caveats for the whole study, not just this receptor: The quantity of clinical and demographic metadata differed by source and by participant and was supplied without curation.

The source is a woman between 40 and 50 years old with acute COVID-19. The sequencing sample was made of PBMCs or T cells enriched from blood (not recorded which). The sequence is built from TRBV7-2 and TRBJ2-1, with no confident D gene call. Here the CDR3 is given as CASSSVARSYNEQFF. In nucleotide form, the sequence is TGTGCCAGCAGCTCCGTAGCCCGAAGCTACAATGAGCAGTTCTTC. This CDR3, with the reference TRBV7-2 and TRBJ2-1 proteins standing in past its ends, gives the full variable domain GAGVSQSPSNKVTEKGKDVELRCDPISGHTALYWYRQSLGQGLEFLIYFQGNSAPDKSGLPSDRFSAERTGGSVSTLTIQRTQQEDSAVYLCASSSVARSYNEQFFGPGTRLTVL.